One and the same sample provided the 31 T cell receptor beta chains below, sequenced in a study of shared T cell receptors in the human thymus. Produced via immunoSEQ multiplex PCR; TCRdb's table is partial and in-frame only. The repertoire has 550,000 to 800,000 clones, approximately 83% of them found once; the top ten carry more than 0.01%. These same records also appear under a second study, on human thymus T cells.

The specimen was thymocytes. The receptors stem from a girl less than two years old with a congenital heart defect.

The J gene is TRBJ2-5, the V gene TRBV7-9; 14 bases are a match to TRBD2. In germline, CDR1 is SEHNR, CDR2 FQNEAQ (reference sequence). This CDR3 is 18 amino acids long. Trimming removed 2 bases from V and 3 bases from J; junction bases left unmatched: 8. The CDR3 is CASSLRLAGGPNKETQYF. CDR3 DNA sequence: TGTGCCAGCAGCTTAAGACTAGCGGGGGGGCCTAATAAAGAGACCCAGTACTTC.

V gene TRBV15 combines with J gene TRBJ2-3; TRBD1 aligns across 10 bases. From germline, CDR1 is LNHNV and CDR2 YYDKDF (reference sequence). CDR3 length: 14 residues. V lost 1 base, J lost 9 bases, and 4 bases stayed unmatched. CDR3: CATSRAVDRGTQYF. In DNA, the CDR3 is TGTGCCACCAGCAGAGCTGTGGACAGGGGGACGCAGTATTTT.

The CDR3 region is CASSEEPPSRNTEAFF. DNA for the CDR3: TGTGCCAGCAGTGAAGAACCCCCAAGTAGGAACACTGAAGCTTTCTTT. The rearrangement joins TRBV6-1 to TRBJ1-1; D call uncertain. The germline gives CDR1 MNHNS, CDR2 SASEGT. V was trimmed by 1 base and J by 1 base, leaving 13 bases between them. The CDR3 is 16 residues long.

The chain recombines TRBV9 with TRBJ1-2, with D maybe TRBD1 (5 bases). Trimming cost V 4 bases and J 1 base, with 17 bases left between them. The CDR3 runs 16 residues. Per the germline V gene, CDR1 is SGDLS and CDR2 is YYNGEE. The CDR3 loop reads CASSTEPQGHNYGYTF. CDR3 nucleotide sequence: TGTGCCAGCAGCACCGAACCCCAGGGCCATAACTATGGCTACACCTTC.

The chain links TRBV5-1 to TRBJ1-1; TRBD1 matches 7 bases. The CDR3 sequence is 16 residues long. The germline CDR1 and CDR2 sequences are SGHRS and YFSETQ. V gave up 2 bases and J gave up 0 bases; unmatched junction bases: 7. DNA of the CDR3: TGCGCCAGCAGCTTAGGGACAGCCTCAATGAACACTGAAGCTTTCTTT. Translating it yields CASSLGTASMNTEAFF.

The CDR3 loop reads CSVETDGSRYGYTF. CDR3 nucleotides: TGCAGCGTTGAAACCGACGGATCGAGGTATGGCTACACCTTC. V is TRBV29-1 and J is TRBJ1-2; D is uncertain. Germline CDR1 is SQVTM and CDR2 is ANQGSEA. The CDR3 length is 14 residues. Trimming took off 2 bases at V and 5 bases at J, with 15 bases between the two ends.

The rearrangement links TRBV10-2 to TRBJ1-3; D is possibly TRBD1 (5 bases). Trimming shortened V by 3 bases and J by 2 bases, and 17 bases separated the two germline ends. The CDR3 contains 17 residues. Germline V lookup: CDR1 WSHSY, CDR2 SAAADI. The CDR3 here is CASSDLDMAGTGNTIYF. CDR3 nucleotide sequence: TGCGCCAGCAGTGACCTTGACATGGCAGGGACTGGAAACACCATATATTTT.

The V and J genes are TRBV6-1 and TRBJ1-2, with D tentatively TRBD1 (6 bases). V dropped 3 bases and J dropped 1 base, with 9 bases sitting between them. Germline V gene sequence: CDR1 MNHNS, CDR2 SASEGT. This CDR3 spans 14 amino acids. CDR3 in amino acids: CASSDRQDNYGYTF. CDR3 DNA sequence: TGTGCCAGCAGTGATCGACAGGATAACTATGGCTACACCTTC.

The gene calls are TRBV25-1 and TRBJ1-2; unclear D gene. The germline gives CDR1 MGHDK, CDR2 SYGVNS. Trimming stripped 1 base from V and 6 bases from J, with 15 bases between. There are 15 residues in the CDR3. The CDR3 spells CASSESTSRDDGYTF. The CDR3 region has the DNA TGTGCCAGCAGTGAATCGACTTCCCGAGATGATGGCTACACCTTC.

The rearrangement links TRBV2 to TRBJ1-5, with unresolved D. The CDR3 contains 14 residues. Deletions cut 3 bases from V and 3 bases from J, with 9 bases between. CDR1 SNHLY and CDR2 FYNNEI come from the germline V gene. The DNA for the CDR3 is TGTGCCAGCAGTGACAGGCACCACAATCAGCCCCAGCATTTT. It specifies CASSDRHHNQPQHF. Based on the CDR3 plus reference TRBV2 and TRBJ1-5, the full variable domain is EPEVTQTPSHQVTQMGQEVILRCVPISNHLYFYWYRQILGQKVEFLVSFYNNEISEKSEIFDDQFSVERPDGSNFTLKIRSTKLEDSAMYFCASSDRHHNQPQHFGDGTRLSIL.

This clone was observed a single time. The chain is built from TRBV29-1 and TRBJ2-1; no firm D call. V was clipped by 6 bases and J by 8 bases, with 17 bases between them. The CDR3 covers 13 residues. Germline CDR1 reads SQVTM; CDR2 reads ANQGSEA. CDR3 in DNA: TGCAGCGTCTTGATCCCGACACACTATGAGCAGTTCTTC. Its translation: CSVLIPTHYEQFF.

The chain combines TRBV7-2 with TRBJ1-3; TRBD1 might be the D (5 bases). From germline, CDR1 is SGHTA and CDR2 FQGNSA. Trimming took off 7 bases at V and 4 bases at J, with 23 bases between the two ends. The CDR3 totals 17 residues. The CDR3 DNA is TGTGCCAGCACCCTCCGGGGGGAATGGGGTGCCGGAAACACCATATATTTT. This codes for CASTLRGEWGAGNTIYF.

V is TRBV7-2 and J is TRBJ1-2; no clear D gene. V was cut by 4 bases and J by 2 bases, with 14 bases left in between. In germline, CDR1 is SGHTA, CDR2 FQGNSA. The CDR3 covers 15 residues. Here the CDR3 reads CASSSVEGRNYGYTF. The CDR3 DNA reads TGTGCCAGCAGCTCCGTGGAGGGTCGGAACTATGGCTACACCTTC.

The chain joins TRBV2 to TRBJ2-7; no clear D gene. The CDR3 sequence is 14 residues long. The germline V gene has CDR1 SNHLY and CDR2 FYNNEI. V lost 8 bases and J lost 0, with 14 bases in between. CDR3 DNA: TGTGCCAGCGGCCTAGTGAAAAGCTCCTACGAGCAGTACTTC. This codes for CASGLVKSSYEQYF. Together with reference TRBV2 and TRBJ2-7, the CDR3 gives the full variable domain: EPEVTQTPSHQVTQMGQEVILRCVPISNHLYFYWYRQILGQKVEFLVSFYNNEISEKSEIFDDQFSVERPDGSNFTLKIRSTKLEDSAMYFCASGLVKSSYEQYFGPGTRLTVT.

The chain combines TRBV5-1 with TRBJ2-3, with D tentatively TRBD2 (7 bases). CDR3 length: 15 amino acids. The germline CDR1 and CDR2 sequences are SGHRS and YFSETQ. Trimming took off 4 bases at V and 1 base at J, with 13 bases between the two ends. The CDR3 DNA reads as TGCGCCAGCAGCCAAGGGGGGGCCCGCACAGATACGCAGTATTTT. This encodes CASSQGGARTDTQYF.

The rearrangement uses TRBV19 and TRBJ1-6; D is undetermined. The CDR3 extends over 16 amino acids. V gave up 9 bases and J gave up 7 bases, with 22 bases separating them. In germline, CDR1 is LNHDA, CDR2 SQIVND (reference sequence). The CDR3 DNA reads TGTGCCAGCCGAGAGATTGATACTCCCCCGAATTCACCCCTCCACTTT. It codes for CASREIDTPPNSPLHF.

The chain is built from TRBV19 and TRBJ1-3; 8 bases match TRBD1. CDR1 LNHDA and CDR2 SQIVND come from the germline V gene (reference sequence). With V trimmed by 8 bases and J by 0 bases, 3 bases remained unmatched. CDR3 length equals 14 residues. The CDR3 bases are TGTGCCAGTTCAACAGGGGGCTCTGGAAACACCATATATTTT. It specifies CASSTGGSGNTIYF. The full variable domain, completed using reference TRBV19 and TRBJ1-3, is DGGITQSPKYLFRKEGQNVTLSCEQNLNHDAMYWYRQDPGQGLRLIYYSQIVNDFQKGDIAEGYSVSREKKESFPLTVTSAQKNPTAFYLCASSTGGSGNTIYFGEGSWLTVV.

The J gene is TRBJ1-1, the V gene TRBV7-9; no clear D. Germline CDR1 SEHNR, CDR2 FQNEAQ (reference sequence). The length of the CDR3 is 14 residues. V was pared by 1 base and J by 2 bases, with 8 bases between. The CDR3 DNA sequence: TGTGCCAGCAGCTTAGGGCCTCAAAACACTGAAGCTTTCTTT. It yields the protein CASSLGPQNTEAFF. Full variable domain (outside the CDR3, taken from reference TRBV7-9 and TRBJ1-1): DTGVSQNPRHKITKRGQNVTFRCDPISEHNRLYWYRQTLGQGPEFLTYFQNEAQLEKSRLLSDRFSAERPKGSFSTLEIQRTEQGDSAMYLCASSLGPQNTEAFFGQGTRLTVV.

This rearrangement joins TRBV19 to TRBJ2-2; TRBD1 aligns across 7 bases. Germline trimming cut 2 bases from V and 1 base from J; bases unmatched to any gene: 4. The CDR3 loop spans 16 amino acids. Germline CDR1 reads LNHDA; CDR2 reads SQIVND (reference sequence). The DNA for the CDR3 is TGTGCCAGTAGTATAAGGGGACAGTTGAACACCGGGGAGCTGTTTTTT. Translation: CASSIRGQLNTGELFF.

J is TRBJ1-2 and V is TRBV5-1; 8 bases are shared with TRBD1. The trim removed 5 bases at V and 4 bases at J, leaving 10 bases unmatched. Germline V lookup: CDR1 SGHRS, CDR2 YFSETQ. The CDR3 is made up of 15 amino acids. The CDR3, as DNA: TGCGCCAGCAGACCGCACAGGGGGAAGACCTATGGCTACACCTTC. Its protein is CASRPHRGKTYGYTF.

The CDR3 here is CASSQDRGAEAFF. Written as DNA, the CDR3 is TGCGCCAGCAGCCAAGATCGGGGGGCTGAAGCTTTCTTT. The chain recombines TRBV4-1 with TRBJ1-1, with D maybe TRBD1 (5 bases). Germline V gives CDR1 MGHRA, CDR2 YSYEKL. This CDR3 has 13 residues. Deletions cut 0 bases from V and 6 bases from J, with 8 bases between.

The V gene is TRBV6-1, the J gene TRBJ2-5, with 11 bases identical to TRBD2. Germline V gene sequence: CDR1 MNHNS, CDR2 SASEGT. The CDR3 contains 18 residues. V lost 3 bases and J lost 2; bases outside the gene matches: 11. Here the CDR3 reads CASSDLIAGGRGQETQYF. The CDR3 DNA sequence: TGTGCCAGCAGTGACTTGATAGCGGGGGGGCGGGGGCAAGAGACCCAGTACTTC.

V gene TRBV7-3 combines with J gene TRBJ1-2, with TRBD1 identical over 9 bases. The length of the CDR3 is 15 residues. Losses at the gene ends were 5 bases for V and 7 bases for J; bases not matched to a gene: 11. CDR1 and CDR2 (germline): SGHTA, FQGTGA. The CDR3 DNA is TGTGCCAGCAGCAACGAAAAACAGGGGGCTGGTGGCTACACCTTC. Protein: CASSNEKQGAGGYTF.

The genes are TRBV7-9 and TRBJ1-2; 9 bases line up with TRBD1. Losses at the gene ends were 0 bases for V and 8 bases for J; bases not matched to a gene: 4. The CDR3 is made up of 14 amino acids. Germline CDR1 SEHNR, CDR2 FQNEAQ (reference sequence). For the CDR3, the DNA is TGTGCCAGCAGCTTAGCTGGACAGGGGCAGGGCTACACCTTC. Its translation is CASSLAGQGQGYTF.

CDR3 nucleotides: TGTGCCAGCAGCTTGGGGTCGGGGACTGAAGCTTTCTTT. Encoded protein: CASSLGSGTEAFF. This chain uses TRBV5-5 with TRBJ1-1; D is uncertain. The CDR3 runs to 13 residues. V dropped 0 bases and J dropped 5 bases, with 8 bases sitting between them. The germline gives CDR1 SGHKS, CDR2 YYEKEE (reference sequence).

The V gene is TRBV19, the J gene TRBJ1-1, with a weak D call TRBD1 (5 bases). V lost 6 bases to trimming and J lost 3 bases, with 26 bases between them. Germline CDR1 is LNHDA and CDR2 is SQIVND (reference sequence). The CDR3 is 18 residues long. The CDR3 DNA follows: TGTGCCAGTAGGGACGCCCCGGGACTCCGCAAGAGGGACACTGAAGCTTTCTTT. Translating it yields CASRDAPGLRKRDTEAFF.

The chain is built from TRBV15 and TRBJ1-1, with D perhaps TRBD1 (5 bases). Germline CDR1 is LNHNV and CDR2 is YYDKDF (reference sequence). Trimming shortened V by 0 bases and J by 4 bases, and 15 bases separated the two germline ends. CDR3 length: 16 amino acids. CDR3 in amino acids: CATSRDRVGGFTEAFF. The CDR3 region has the DNA TGTGCCACCAGCAGAGATCGGGTCGGGGGGTTCACTGAAGCTTTCTTT.

The chain joins TRBV14 to TRBJ2-7; 7 nucleotides agree with TRBD1. V was pared by 3 bases and J by 0 bases, with 5 bases of the junction left unmatched. This CDR3 has 15 amino acids. Germline values: CDR1 SGHDN, CDR2 FVKESK. The CDR3 sequence is CASSQETGSSYEQYF. The CDR3 DNA is TGTGCCAGCAGCCAGGAGACAGGGAGCTCCTACGAGCAGTACTTC.

This chain connects TRBV19 to TRBJ1-1; perhaps TRBD1 as D (6 bases). The CDR3 loop spans 17 amino acids. Looked up from germline, CDR1 is LNHDA and CDR2 is SQIVND (reference sequence). V lost 3 bases and J lost 1, with 18 bases in between. The CDR3 DNA reads as TGTGCCAGTAGTATTTATGACAGGCAGAAAAGGAACACTGAAGCTTTCTTT. Amino acid sequence: CASSIYDRQKRNTEAFF.

The chain combines TRBV9 with TRBJ2-7, with D unclear. The CDR3 consists of 16 residues. The V end was cut by 0 bases, the J end by 5 bases, with 18 bases between. Germline V gene data show CDR1 as SGDLS and CDR2 as YYNGEE. The CDR3 is CASSVGVRIPRDEQYF. CDR3 nucleotides: TGTGCCAGCAGCGTAGGGGTGAGGATCCCCAGAGACGAGCAGTACTTC.

The chain carries TRBV14 and TRBJ1-1, with unresolved D. V was shortened by 8 bases and J by 3 bases, with 19 bases between the two germline ends. This CDR3 spans 15 amino acids. Germline CDR1 SGHDN, CDR2 FVKESK. The CDR3 DNA sequence: TGTGCCAGCCGAGCCGCCCAAGAGGTGCACACTGAAGCTTTCTTT. The encoded protein is CASRAAQEVHTEAFF.